This T cell receptor beta chain was identified during a study of CD8+CD57+ T cells in acquired aplastic anemia (dated by TCRdb to between 2017 and 2018). Regarding the research as a whole: On average, sorted CD4+ and CD8+ cells yielded roughly 3.4 ug of extracted DNA, with a range of roughly 0.19 to 27.4 ug. A CD8+CD57+ expansion meant a frequency higher than the mean frequency seen in healthy subjects.

Points the paper makes about the study in general: Although under 35 CD8+ CDR3 sequences were shared by patients and controls, these sequences appeared highly expressed in patients and within the immunodominant clones of patients. Between patients and healthy controls, no significant difference in CD8+ Simpson's diversity was found (P=0.060).

Flow cytometry had shown CD8+CD57+ cell expansion in the patients selected for sequencing. Every patient had a diagnosis of severe acquired aplastic anemia based on International Study of Aplastic Anemia and Agranulocytosis and Camitta criteria. No therapy had been received by the patients at the time of blood sampling. In the study, sorted CD4+ and CD8+ blood T cells from patients with severe aplastic anemia and from healthy subjects underwent deep sequencing of TCR repertoires. Patients were enrolled in the USA under clinicaltrials.gov protocols 00001620, 01623167, 00001397, 00071045, 00081523 and 00961064. Ficoll-Paque density gradient centrifugation was used to isolate peripheral blood mononuclear cells. Before DNA extraction, CD4+ and CD8+ T cells were sorted with FACS or magnetic beads. Per the germline V gene, KGHDR is the CDR1 and SFDVKD is the CDR2. Taken from cysteine to phenylalanine, the CDR3 has 16 residues. Left in the record is the CDR3 DNA by itself, 48 bases read in frame from the first base. Clipping removes 4 bases from V and 2 bases from J, with 4 as the unmatched junction base count.

Turning to this clonotype: No cognate antigen has been identified for it. Base qualities are not provided; no much larger clone lies one nucleotide away.

TCR beta VDJ combination and CDR3 sequence profiling used genomic DNA as the template. An Illumina HiSeq 2000 was the platform used for TCR repertoire sequencing. In the authors' own workflow: Repertoires were assessed using TRBV/TRBJ rearrangement plots, CDR3 size and DJ length profiles, and Simpson's diversity index. Whichever DNA sequence was most abundant in the deep sequencing data was defined as the immunodominant clone. CDR3 amino acid sequences were checked for sharing across subjects and were also compared against the VDJdb database and published repertoires. TCRdb reanalyzed the raw reads on its own, using fastp at Q25 for trimming and MiXCR for clone calling, and kept in-frame beta chains. Identical CDR3 proteins give one entry, which carries the most common genes and DNA. TCRdb assigned the V and J calls; the authors' analysis was not used. In this sample the table shows some 98,000 distinct CDR3 sequences, 65% to 70% of which occur a single time. 65% of the sample rests with the top ten.

The rearranged segments are TRBV24-1 and TRBJ2-2, and TRBD1 matches 9 of the central bases. The clonotype originates from a human donor with aplastic anemia. The specimen was sorted CD4+, CD8+, or CD8+CD57+ T cells (not recorded which) from PBMCs. The encoded CDR3 is CATSDLGQGNTGELFF. The nucleotide sequence is TGTGCCACCAGTGACCTGGGACAGGGAAACACCGGGGAGCTGTTTTTT.